This TCR beta chain derives from a study of blood T cell repertoires in COVID-19. Study as a whole: From T cells, B-cell-depleted T cells, or PBMCs came the material, which was cDNA or gDNA.

Within 2 weeks before study entry, exposed participants met a COVID-19 case. TCRdb's table, derived via immunoSEQ multiplex PCR, lists solely in-frame clones and lacks some. This table has about 180,000 clones, 60% to 80% appearing once. The CDR3 is 16 residues long. V was pared by 2 bases and J by 4 bases, with 17 bases between. Germline lookup yields CDR1 MNHNS and CDR2 SASEGT. This receptor was identified in a man aged 55 to 70 who had been exposed to COVID-19. V and J are TRBV6-1 and TRBJ1-2, with TRBD1 as a possible D gene (6 bases). Sequencing was performed on PBMCs or T cells enriched from blood (not recorded which). In DNA form, the CDR3 reads TGTGCCAGCAGTGAAAGGCGAACAGGGAAACCCTATGGCTACACCTTC. It specifies CASSERRTGKPYGYTF.